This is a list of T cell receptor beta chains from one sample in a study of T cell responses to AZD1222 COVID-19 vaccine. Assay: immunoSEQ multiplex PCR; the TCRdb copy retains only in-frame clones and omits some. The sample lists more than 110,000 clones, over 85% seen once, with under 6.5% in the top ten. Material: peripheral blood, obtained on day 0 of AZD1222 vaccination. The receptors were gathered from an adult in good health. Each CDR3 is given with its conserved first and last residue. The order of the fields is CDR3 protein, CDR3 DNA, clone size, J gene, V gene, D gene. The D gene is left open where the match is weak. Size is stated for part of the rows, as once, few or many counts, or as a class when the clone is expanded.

CASLGTGEQYF TGTGCCAGCCTCGGAACGGGCGAGCAGTACTTC . TRBJ2-7 TRBV6-6 .
CATYLQGTDTQYF TGTGCCACGTATTTACAGGGGACAGATACGCAGTATTTT . TRBJ2-3 TRBV19 TRBD1
CATSRDSTGRNYGYTF TGTGCCACCAGCAGAGATTCGACAGGGAGGAACTATGGCTACACCTTC . TRBJ1-2 TRBV15 TRBD1
CASSIRQGTEKLFF TGTGCCAGTAGTATCCGGCAGGGTACCGAAAAACTGTTTTTT . TRBJ1-4 TRBV19 .
CASSLAGGTALPLAPGELFF TGCGCCAGCAGCTTGGCGGGCGGGACAGCGCTACCCCTAGCGCCCGGGGAGCTGTTTTTT . TRBJ2-2 TRBV5-1 .
CASTMTEQETQYF TGTGCCAGCACGATGACTGAACAAGAGACCCAGTACTTC . TRBJ2-5 TRBV28 .
CASSLGTGGQNTGELFF TGCGCCAGCAGCTTGGGGACAGGGGGTCAGAACACCGGGGAGCTGTTTTTT . TRBJ2-2 TRBV5-1 TRBD1
CASSPATGGTDTQYF TGTGCCAGCAGCCCCGCCACGGGAGGGACAGATACGCAGTATTTT . TRBJ2-3 TRBV14 TRBD2
CASSPGLAYEQYF TGTGCCAGCAGTCCGGGTCTGGCCTACGAGCAGTACTTC . TRBJ2-7 TRBV12-3/TRBV12-4 .
CASSRDRDTGELFF TGTGCCAGCAGTCGGGACAGGGACACCGGGGAGCTGTTTTTT . TRBJ2-2 TRBV6-4 TRBD1
CASSFGLAAAYEQYF TGTGCCAGCAGTTTTGGACTAGCGGCAGCCTACGAGCAGTACTTC . TRBJ2-7 TRBV27 TRBD2
CASSLSAGLDTEAFF TGCGCCAGCAGCTTGTCTGCTGGTTTGGACACTGAAGCTTTCTTT few TRBJ1-1 TRBV5-1 .
CASSPGQGLSINTEAFF TGTGCCAGCAGCCCCGGACAGGGTTTATCAATAAACACTGAAGCTTTCTTT . TRBJ1-1 TRBV7-9 TRBD1
CASSPVLADQETQYF TGTGCCAGCTCACCTGTACTAGCTGACCAAGAGACCCAGTACTTC . TRBJ2-5 TRBV18 .
CASSSNQGRGRPGELFF TGTGCCAGCAGTTCTAACCAGGGTCGAGGGAGGCCCGGGGAGCTGTTTTTT . TRBJ2-2 TRBV11-3 .
CASSLLAGGTGELFF TGTGCCAGCAGCTTACTAGCGGGAGGAACCGGGGAGCTGTTTTTT few TRBJ2-2 TRBV7-9 TRBD2
CASSLQEHYEQYF TGTGCCAGTAGTCTCCAGGAACACTACGAGCAGTACTTC . TRBJ2-7 TRBV19 .
CSAEGGYGYTF TGCAGTGCCGAGGGGGGGTATGGCTACACCTTC few TRBJ1-2 TRBV20-1 .
CASSVGVADTQYF TGTGCCAGCAGCGTAGGAGTGGCAGATACGCAGTATTTT . TRBJ2-3 TRBV9 .
CAISVTAGGSYEQYF TGTGCCATCAGTGTGACAGCGGGAGGGTCCTACGAGCAGTACTTC . TRBJ2-7 TRBV10-3 TRBD2
CASRGGRAGEQFF TGTGCCAGTAGAGGTGGGAGGGCCGGGGAGCAGTTCTTC . TRBJ2-1 TRBV19 TRBD2
CASSTGTLGAGYTF TGTGCCAGCTCCACCGGGACTCTGGGGGCTGGCTACACCTTC . TRBJ1-2 TRBV27 .
CASSLAPSGELYEQYF TGTGCCAGCAGCTTAGCTCCAAGTGGGGAACTTTACGAGCAGTACTTC . TRBJ2-7 TRBV5-4 .
CASSLVGSEQYF TGTGCCAGCAGTTTGGTTGGCTCCGAGCAGTACTTC . TRBJ2-7 TRBV12-3/TRBV12-4 .
CASSPSNGNTIYF TGTGCCAGCTCACCATCTAACGGAAACACCATATATTTT . TRBJ1-3 TRBV18 .
CASSKRLAGVVGELFF TGTGCCAGCAGCAAGCGACTAGCGGGAGTGGTCGGGGAGCTGTTTTTT . TRBJ2-2 TRBV9 TRBD2
CASSLVEPQETQYF TGCGCCAGCAGCTTGGTGGAGCCCCAAGAGACCCAGTACTTC . TRBJ2-5 TRBV5-1 .
CASSGGFNQPQHF TGTGCCAGCAGCGGCGGGTTCAATCAGCCCCAGCATTTT . TRBJ1-5 TRBV5-6 .
CASSSHTPGTGVYGYTF TGTGCCAGCAGTTCGCACACTCCCGGGACAGGGGTCTATGGCTACACCTTC . TRBJ1-2 TRBV28 TRBD1
CASSPEQNTEAFF TGTGCCAGCTCACCGGAACAGAACACTGAAGCTTTCTTT few TRBJ1-1 TRBV18 .
CASSLMWGGVPPEAFF TGTGCCAGCAGCTTAATGTGGGGGGGGGTACCCCCTGAAGCTTTCTTT . TRBJ1-1 TRBV7-9 .
CASSMGRVHNEQFF TGTGCCAGTAGTATGGGACGCGTACACAATGAGCAGTTCTTC once TRBJ2-1 TRBV19 .
CASSQKTLGGSNEKLFF TGCGCCAGCAGCCAAAAGACCCTGGGGGGGTCTAATGAAAAACTGTTTTTT . TRBJ1-4 TRBV4-1 .
CASSLSARGHTEAFF TGTGCCAGCAGTTTATCTGCCAGGGGGCATACTGAAGCTTTCTTT . TRBJ1-1 TRBV28 TRBD1
CASSLDRGSATSTDTQYF TGTGCCAGCAGCTTAGATCGAGGGTCCGCTACTTCCACAGATACGCAGTATTTT . TRBJ2-3 TRBV11-2 .
CASSYPGTARYEQYF TGTGCCAGCAGTTACCCCGGGACAGCGAGATACGAGCAGTACTTC once TRBJ2-7 TRBV6-5 TRBD1
CATSRGQGRSLDTEAFF TGTGCCACCAGCAGAGGACAGGGACGATCATTGGACACTGAAGCTTTCTTT . TRBJ1-1 TRBV15 TRBD1
CASSQRPGANVLTF TGTGCCAGCAGCCAAAGGCCTGGGGCCAACGTCCTGACTTTC . TRBJ2-6 TRBV14 .
CSVEEEGTNEKLFF TGCAGCGTTGAAGAGGAGGGAACTAATGAAAAACTGTTTTTT few TRBJ1-4 TRBV29-1 .
CASSLDRFNTGELFF TGTGCCAGCAGCTTGGACAGGTTCAACACCGGGGAGCTGTTTTTT . TRBJ2-2 TRBV5-8 .
CASSLSGVSNYGYTF TGTGCCAGCAGTTTGTCGGGGGTATCCAACTATGGCTACACCTTC . TRBJ1-2 TRBV27 .
CASSVVGTGLNEQFF TGTGCCAGCAGCGTAGTAGGGACAGGCTTGAATGAGCAGTTCTTC . TRBJ2-1 TRBV9 TRBD1
CASSIAANYGYTF TGTGCCAGTAGTATAGCGGCTAACTATGGCTACACCTTC . TRBJ1-2 TRBV19 .
CATNNGGSEAFF TGTGCCACCAATAACGGGGGGAGTGAAGCTTTCTTT few TRBJ1-1 TRBV24-1 .
CAWSVGLGYEQYF TGTGCCTGGAGTGTCGGACTTGGATACGAGCAGTACTTC . TRBJ2-7 TRBV30 .
CAWTTDGNTEAFF TGTGCCTGGACGACGGATGGGAACACTGAAGCTTTCTTT . TRBJ1-1 TRBV30 .